This T cell receptor beta chain was identified during a study of T cells in Graves' hyperthyroidism and ophthalmopathy. Researchers amplified the TCR beta CDR3 regions from RNA transcripts. The TCR CDR3 was amplified in a first-round RT-PCR using the HTBI primer set. TCRdb re-called the multiplex PCR reads with MiXCR, one entry per CDR3 protein. This sample has 480,000 or so distinct CDR3 sequences, with roughly 45% found just once. Broader study findings: Most thyroid clonotypes that were expanded above 0.001 also turned up in blood. Ophthalmopathy stood apart from stable hyperthyroidism in a 13 V-J model.

On the basis of clinical symptoms, serum thyroxine and TRAb, thyroid ultrasound and orbital computed tomography, diagnoses were made. This clonotype was counted a few times. Its antigen is as yet unknown. The V end lost 1 base, the J end lost 5 bases, and 9 bases lay between the germline ends. The CDR3 length is 13 residues. Per the germline V gene, CDR1 is DFQATT and CDR2 is SNEGSKA (reference sequence). The source of this sequence is an adult woman with Graves' disease, either hyperthyroidism or ophthalmopathy (not recorded which). Material: peripheral blood or thyroid tissue (not recorded which). The V gene is TRBV20-1, the J gene TRBJ1-5; D uncertain. DNA of the CDR3: TGCAGTGCTAGAGGGTTTAGGGATCAGCCCCAGCATTTT. It encodes CSARGFRDQPQHF.